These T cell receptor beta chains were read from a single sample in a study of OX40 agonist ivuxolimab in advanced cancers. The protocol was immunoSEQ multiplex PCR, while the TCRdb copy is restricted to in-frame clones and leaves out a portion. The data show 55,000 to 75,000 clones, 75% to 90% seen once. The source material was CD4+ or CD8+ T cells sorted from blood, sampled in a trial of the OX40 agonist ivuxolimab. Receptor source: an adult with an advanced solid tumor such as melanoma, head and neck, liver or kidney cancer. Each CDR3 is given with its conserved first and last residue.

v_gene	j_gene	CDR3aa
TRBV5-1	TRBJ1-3	CASSLRGGPPGNTIYF
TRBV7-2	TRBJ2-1	CASSQQGLAENEQFF
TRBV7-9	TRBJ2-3	CASNEPGRGTDTQYF
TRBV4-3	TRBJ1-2	CASRGGSDGYTF
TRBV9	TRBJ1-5	CASSFLDGADQPQHF
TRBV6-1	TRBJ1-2	CASGKSYGYTF
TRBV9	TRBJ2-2	CASSVAGTGELFF
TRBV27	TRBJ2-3	CASRPGPDTQYF
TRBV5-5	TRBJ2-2	CASSLATGSRTGELFF
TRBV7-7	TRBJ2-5	CASSLGRQGVETQYF
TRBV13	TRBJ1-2	CASTLAQGYGYTF
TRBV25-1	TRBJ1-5	CASSDASNQPQHF
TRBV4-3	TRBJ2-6	CASSQQGAGANVLTF
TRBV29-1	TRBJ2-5	CSALGLAGTETQYF
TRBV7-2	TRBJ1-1	CASSGTGGRAEAFF
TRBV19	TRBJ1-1	CASSMSGRVEAFF
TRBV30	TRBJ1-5	CAWSVLLGQGGNQPQHF
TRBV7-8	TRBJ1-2	CASSLALEGANSGYTF
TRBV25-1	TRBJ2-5	CASSDDQGSGETQYF
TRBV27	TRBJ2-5	CASISGGETQYF
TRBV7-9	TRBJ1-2	CASSLALGLASAGDHGYTF
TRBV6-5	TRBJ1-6	CASRYSASYNSPLHF
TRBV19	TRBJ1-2	CASSIDYRDRDGYTF
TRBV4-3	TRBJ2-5	CASSQQVLETQYF
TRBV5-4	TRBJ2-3	CASSLTLSGGADTQYF
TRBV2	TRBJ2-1	CASSAWGSGTYNEQFF
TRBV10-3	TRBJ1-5	CAISDRAINQPQHF
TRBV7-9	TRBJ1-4	CASSLNTGSITEKLFF
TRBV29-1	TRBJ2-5	CSVEYRVSRETQYF
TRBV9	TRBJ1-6	CASSVRSGNSPLHF
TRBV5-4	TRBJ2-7	CASSTGGSVTYEQYF
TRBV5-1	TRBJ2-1	CASSSPGLADINEQFF
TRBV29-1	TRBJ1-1	CSVSLVGQGLTEAFF
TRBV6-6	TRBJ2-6	CASSYSVGANVLTF
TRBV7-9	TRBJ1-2	CASSPFEGNYGYTF
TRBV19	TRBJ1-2	CASSMSGDRVGGYTF